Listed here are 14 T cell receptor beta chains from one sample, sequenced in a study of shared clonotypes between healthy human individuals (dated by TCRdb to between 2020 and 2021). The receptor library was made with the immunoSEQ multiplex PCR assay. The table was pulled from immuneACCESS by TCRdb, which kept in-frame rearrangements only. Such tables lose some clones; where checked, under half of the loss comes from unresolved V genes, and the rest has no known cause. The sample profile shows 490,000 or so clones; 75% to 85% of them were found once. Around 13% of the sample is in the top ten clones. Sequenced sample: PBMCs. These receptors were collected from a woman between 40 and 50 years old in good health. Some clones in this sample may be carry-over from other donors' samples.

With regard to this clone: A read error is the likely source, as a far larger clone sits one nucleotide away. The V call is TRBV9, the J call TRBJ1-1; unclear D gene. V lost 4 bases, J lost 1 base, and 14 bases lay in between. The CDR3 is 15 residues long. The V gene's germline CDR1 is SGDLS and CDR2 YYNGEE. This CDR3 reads CASSPRPGPNTEAFF. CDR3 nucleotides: TGTGCCAGCAGCCCTCGCCCCGGGCCGAACACTGAAGCTTTCTTT.

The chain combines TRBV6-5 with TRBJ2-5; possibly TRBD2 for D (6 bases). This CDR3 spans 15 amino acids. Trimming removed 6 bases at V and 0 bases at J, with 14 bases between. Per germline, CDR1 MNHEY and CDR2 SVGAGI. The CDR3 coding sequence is TGTGCCAGCAGCGCAATGCTAGCGAACCAAGAGACCCAGTACTTC. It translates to CASSAMLANQETQYF.

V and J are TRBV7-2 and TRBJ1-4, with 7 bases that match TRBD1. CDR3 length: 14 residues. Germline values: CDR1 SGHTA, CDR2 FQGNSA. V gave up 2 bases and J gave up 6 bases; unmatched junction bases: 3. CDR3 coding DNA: TGTGCCAGCAGCTTACAGGGGGGAGATGAAAAACTGTTTTTT. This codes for CASSLQGGDEKLFF.

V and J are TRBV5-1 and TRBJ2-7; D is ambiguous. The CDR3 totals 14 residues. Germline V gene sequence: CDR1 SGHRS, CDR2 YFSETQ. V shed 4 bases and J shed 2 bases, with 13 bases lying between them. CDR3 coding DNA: TGCGCCAGCAGCGTCACACAGTCGACCTACGAGCAGTACTTC. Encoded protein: CASSVTQSTYEQYF.

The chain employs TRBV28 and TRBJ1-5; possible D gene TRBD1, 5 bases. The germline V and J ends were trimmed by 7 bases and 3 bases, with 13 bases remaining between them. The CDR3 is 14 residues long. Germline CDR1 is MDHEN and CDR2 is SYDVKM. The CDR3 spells CASNQGRNNQPQHF. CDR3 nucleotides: TGTGCCAGCAACCAGGGACGGAACAATCAGCCCCAGCATTTT. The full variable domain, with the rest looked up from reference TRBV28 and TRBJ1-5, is DVKVTQSSRYLVKRTGEKVFLECVQDMDHENMFWYRQDPGLGLRLIYFSYDVKMKEKGDIPEGYSVSREKKERFSLILESASTNQTSMYLCASNQGRNNQPQHFGDGTRLSIL.

The CDR3: CASSLALAGGEQFF. The CDR3 nucleotides are TGTGCCAGCAGCTTAGCCCTAGCGGGAGGTGAGCAGTTCTTC. The chain carries TRBV7-2 and TRBJ2-1; 11 bases fit TRBD2. Per the germline V gene, CDR1 is SGHTA and CDR2 is FQGNSA. The CDR3 spans 14 residues. Trimming took 0 bases from V and 9 from J; bases not matched to a gene: 1.

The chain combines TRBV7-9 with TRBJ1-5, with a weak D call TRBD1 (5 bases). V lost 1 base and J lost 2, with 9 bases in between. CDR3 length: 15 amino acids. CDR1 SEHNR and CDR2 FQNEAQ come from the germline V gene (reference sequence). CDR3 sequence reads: CASSLDQGGNQPQHF. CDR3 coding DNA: TGTGCCAGCAGCTTAGACCAGGGTGGCAATCAGCCCCAGCATTTT.

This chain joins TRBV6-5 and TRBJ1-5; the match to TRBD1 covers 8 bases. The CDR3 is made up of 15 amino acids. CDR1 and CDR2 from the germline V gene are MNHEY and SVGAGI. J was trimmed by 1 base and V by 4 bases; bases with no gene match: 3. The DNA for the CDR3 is TGTGCCAGCAGTTCGACAGGGGAGAGCAATCAGCCCCAGCATTTT. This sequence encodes CASSSTGESNQPQHF.

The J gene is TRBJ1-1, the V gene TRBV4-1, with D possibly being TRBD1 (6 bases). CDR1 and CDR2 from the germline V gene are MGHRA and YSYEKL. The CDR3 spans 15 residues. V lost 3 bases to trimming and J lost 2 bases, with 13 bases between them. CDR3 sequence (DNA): TGCGCCAGCAGCCACGGGGGCCACAGCAACACTGAAGCTTTCTTT. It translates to CASSHGGHSNTEAFF.

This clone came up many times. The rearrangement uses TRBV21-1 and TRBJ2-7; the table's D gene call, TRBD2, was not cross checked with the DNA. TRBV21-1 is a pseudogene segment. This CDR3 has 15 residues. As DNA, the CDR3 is TGTGCCAGCAGCAAAGTTGACCTAGTCACCTACGAGCAGTACTTC. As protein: CASSKVDLVTYEQYF.

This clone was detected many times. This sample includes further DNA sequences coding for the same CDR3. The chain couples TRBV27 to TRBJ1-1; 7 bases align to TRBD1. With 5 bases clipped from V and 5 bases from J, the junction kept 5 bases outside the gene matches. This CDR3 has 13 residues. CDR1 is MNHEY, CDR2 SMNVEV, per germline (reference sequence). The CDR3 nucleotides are TGTGCCAGCAGTCAACAGGGGCGGACTGAAGCTTTCTTT. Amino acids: CASSQQGRTEAFF.

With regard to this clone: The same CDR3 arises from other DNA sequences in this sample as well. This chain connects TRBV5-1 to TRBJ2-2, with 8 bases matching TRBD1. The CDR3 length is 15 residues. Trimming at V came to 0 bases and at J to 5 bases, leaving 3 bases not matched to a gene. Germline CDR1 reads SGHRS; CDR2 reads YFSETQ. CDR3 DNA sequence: TGCGCCAGCAGCTTGGGCCAGGGGGCGACCGGGGAGCTGTTTTTT. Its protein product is CASSLGQGATGELFF.

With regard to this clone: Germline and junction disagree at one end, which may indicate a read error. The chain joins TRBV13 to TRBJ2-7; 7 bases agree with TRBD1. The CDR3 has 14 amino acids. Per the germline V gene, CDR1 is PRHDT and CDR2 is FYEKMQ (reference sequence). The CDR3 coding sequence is TGTGCCAGCAGCCTAGGGGACAGCTCCTACGAGCAGTACTTC. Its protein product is CASSLGDSSYEQYF.

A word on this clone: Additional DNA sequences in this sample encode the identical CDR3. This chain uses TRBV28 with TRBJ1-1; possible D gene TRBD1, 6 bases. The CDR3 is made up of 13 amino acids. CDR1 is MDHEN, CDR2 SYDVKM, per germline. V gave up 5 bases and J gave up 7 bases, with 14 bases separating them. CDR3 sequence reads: CASSITGLGEAFF. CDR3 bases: TGTGCCAGCAGTATTACAGGGTTGGGTGAAGCTTTCTTT.